The source of this T cell receptor beta chain is a study of T cell responses to AZD1222 COVID-19 vaccine. As concerns this clone: Its antigen is undetermined.

CDR3 size: 15 residues. Germline assignment: CDR1 SQVTM and CDR2 ANQGSEA. V lost 0 bases and J 0 bases, leaving 9 bases between the germline ends. Here immunoSEQ multiplex PCR was the method, and the copy in TCRdb shows in-frame clones only, minus some. The sample has some 140,000 clones; roughly 90% are singletons. Whole-study findings and limits: Mapped onto spike, vaccine-associated CD4 TCRs spanned it and were dominant at 160-218 and 743-854. Clonal diversity was possibly underestimated, and white British individuals and females predominated among donors. Only six or seven AZD1222 recipients tested seropositive at baseline. No day 14 peak samples; only post-peak repertoires were characterized.

The sequencing here drew on peripheral blood, taken on day 0 of MenACWY control vaccination. The chain combines TRBV29-1 with TRBJ1-3; D gene uncertain. This receptor was obtained from an adult in good health. The CDR3: CSVEELPSSGNTIYF. CDR3 nucleotides: TGCAGCGTTGAAGAGCTCCCCTCCTCTGGAAACACCATATATTTT.